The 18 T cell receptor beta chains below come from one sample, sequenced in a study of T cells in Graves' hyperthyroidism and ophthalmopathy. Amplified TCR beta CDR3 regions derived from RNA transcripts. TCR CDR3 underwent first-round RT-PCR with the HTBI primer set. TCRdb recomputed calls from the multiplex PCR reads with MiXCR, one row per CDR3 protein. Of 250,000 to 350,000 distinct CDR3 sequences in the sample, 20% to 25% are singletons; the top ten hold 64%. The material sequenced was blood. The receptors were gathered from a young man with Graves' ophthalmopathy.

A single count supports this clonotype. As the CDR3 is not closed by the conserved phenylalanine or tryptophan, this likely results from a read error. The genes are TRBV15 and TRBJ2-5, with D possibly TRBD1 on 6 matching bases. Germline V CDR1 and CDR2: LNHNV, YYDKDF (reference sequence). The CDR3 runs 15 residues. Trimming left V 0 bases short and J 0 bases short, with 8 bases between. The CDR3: CATSRDSGDQETQYS. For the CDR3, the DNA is TGTGCCACCAGCAGAGATTCAGGGGACCAAGAGACCCAGTACTCC.

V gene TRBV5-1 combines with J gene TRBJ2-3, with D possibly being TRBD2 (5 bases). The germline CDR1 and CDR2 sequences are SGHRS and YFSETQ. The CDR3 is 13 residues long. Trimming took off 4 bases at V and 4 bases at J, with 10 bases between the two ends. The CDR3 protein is CASSELVSDTQYF. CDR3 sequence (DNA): TGCGCCAGCAGCGAACTAGTTTCAGATACGCAGTATTTT.

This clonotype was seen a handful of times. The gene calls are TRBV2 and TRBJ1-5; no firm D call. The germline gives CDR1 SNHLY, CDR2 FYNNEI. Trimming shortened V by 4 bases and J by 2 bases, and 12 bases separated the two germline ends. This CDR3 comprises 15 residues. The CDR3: CASSGDFDRNQPQHF. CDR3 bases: TGTGCCAGCAGTGGGGATTTCGACCGCAATCAGCCCCAGCATTTT. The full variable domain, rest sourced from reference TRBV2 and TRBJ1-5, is EPEVTQTPSHQVTQMGQEVILRCVPISNHLYFYWYRQILGQKVEFLVSFYNNEISEKSEIFDDQFSVERPDGSNFTLKIRSTKLEDSAMYFCASSGDFDRNQPQHFGDGTRLSIL.

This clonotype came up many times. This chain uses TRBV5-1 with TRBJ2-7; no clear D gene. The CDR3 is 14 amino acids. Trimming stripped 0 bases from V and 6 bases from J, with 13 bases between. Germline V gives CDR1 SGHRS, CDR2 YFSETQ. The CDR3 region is CASSLDSGPGEQYF. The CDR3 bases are TGCGCCAGCAGCTTGGACTCTGGGCCGGGCGAGCAGTACTTC.

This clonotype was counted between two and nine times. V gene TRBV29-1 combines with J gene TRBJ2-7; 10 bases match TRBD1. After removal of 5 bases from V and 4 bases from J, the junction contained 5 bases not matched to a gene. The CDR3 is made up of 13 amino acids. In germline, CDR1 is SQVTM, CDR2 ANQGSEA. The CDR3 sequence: CSVQTGGAYEQYF. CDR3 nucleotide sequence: TGCAGCGTTCAGACAGGGGGCGCGTACGAGCAGTACTTC.

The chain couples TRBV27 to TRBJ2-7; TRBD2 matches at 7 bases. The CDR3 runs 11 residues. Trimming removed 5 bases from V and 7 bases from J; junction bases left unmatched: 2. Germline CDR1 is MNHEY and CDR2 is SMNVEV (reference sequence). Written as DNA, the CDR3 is TGTGCCAGCAGTCGGGGGGTAGAGCAGTACTTC. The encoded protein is CASSRGVEQYF.

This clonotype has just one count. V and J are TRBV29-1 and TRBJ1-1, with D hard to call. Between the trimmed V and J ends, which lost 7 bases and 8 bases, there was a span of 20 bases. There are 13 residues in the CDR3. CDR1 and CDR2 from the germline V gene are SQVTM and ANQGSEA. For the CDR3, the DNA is TGCAGCGGAGGGAAAATGGAGCTGACCGAAGCTTTCTTT. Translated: CSGGKMELTEAFF.

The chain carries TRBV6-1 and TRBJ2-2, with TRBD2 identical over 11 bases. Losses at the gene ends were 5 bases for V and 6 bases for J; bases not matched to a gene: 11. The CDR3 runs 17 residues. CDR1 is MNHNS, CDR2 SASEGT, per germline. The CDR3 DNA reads TGTGCCAGCAGTTTATGGTTGCCTAGCGGGAGGTCCGGGGAGCTGTTTTTT. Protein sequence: CASSLWLPSGRSGELFF.

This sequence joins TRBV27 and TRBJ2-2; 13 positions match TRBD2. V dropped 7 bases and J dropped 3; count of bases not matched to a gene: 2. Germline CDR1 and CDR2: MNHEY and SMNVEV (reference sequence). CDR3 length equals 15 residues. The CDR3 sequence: CASTGLAGDTGELFF. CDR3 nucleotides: TGTGCCAGCACCGGACTAGCGGGAGACACCGGGGAGCTGTTTTTT.

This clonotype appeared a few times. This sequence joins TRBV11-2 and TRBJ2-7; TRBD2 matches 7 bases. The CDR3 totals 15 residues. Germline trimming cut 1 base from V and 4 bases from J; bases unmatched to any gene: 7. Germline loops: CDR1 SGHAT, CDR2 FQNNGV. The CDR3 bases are TGTGCCAGCAGCTTAGCGGCGGGAGAGCGGTACGAGCAGTACTTC. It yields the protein CASSLAAGERYEQYF.

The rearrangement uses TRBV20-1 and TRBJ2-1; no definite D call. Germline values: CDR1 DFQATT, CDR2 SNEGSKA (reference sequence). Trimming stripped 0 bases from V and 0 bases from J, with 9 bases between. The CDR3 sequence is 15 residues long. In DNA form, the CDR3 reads TGCAGTGCTAGAGATGCACTAAACTCCTACAATGAGCAGTTCTTC. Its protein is CSARDALNSYNEQFF.

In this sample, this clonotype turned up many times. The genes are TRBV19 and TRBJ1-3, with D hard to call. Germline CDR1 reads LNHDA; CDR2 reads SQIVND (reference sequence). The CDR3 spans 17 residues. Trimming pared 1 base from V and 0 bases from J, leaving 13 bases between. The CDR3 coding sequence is TGTGCCAGTAGTATAGGCGAAAGTGGCTCCTCTGGAAACACCATATATTTT. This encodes CASSIGESGSSGNTIYF.

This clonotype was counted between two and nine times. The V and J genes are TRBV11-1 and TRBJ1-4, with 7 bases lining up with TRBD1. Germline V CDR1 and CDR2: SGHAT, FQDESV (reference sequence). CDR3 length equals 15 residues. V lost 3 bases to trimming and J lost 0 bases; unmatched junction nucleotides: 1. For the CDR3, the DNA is TGTGCCAGCAGCTTTCAGGGGGCAACTAATGAAAAACTGTTTTTT. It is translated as CASSFQGATNEKLFF.

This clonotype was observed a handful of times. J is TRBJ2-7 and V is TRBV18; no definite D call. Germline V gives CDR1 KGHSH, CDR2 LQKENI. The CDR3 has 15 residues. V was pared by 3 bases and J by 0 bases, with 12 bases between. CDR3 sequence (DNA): TGTGCCAGCTCACCGCGTGGAGCGAGCTCCTACGAGCAGTACTTC. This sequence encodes CASSPRGASSYEQYF. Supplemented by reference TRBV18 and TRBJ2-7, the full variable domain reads NAGVMQNPRHLVRRRGQEARLRCSPMKGHSHVYWYRQLPEEGLKFMVYLQKENIIDESGMPKERFSAEFPKEGPSILRIQQVVRGDSAAYFCASSPRGASSYEQYFGPGTRLTVT.

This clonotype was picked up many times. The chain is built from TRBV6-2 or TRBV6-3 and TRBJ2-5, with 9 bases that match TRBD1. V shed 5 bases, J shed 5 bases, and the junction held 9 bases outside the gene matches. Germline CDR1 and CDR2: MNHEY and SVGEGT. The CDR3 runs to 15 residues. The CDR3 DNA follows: TGTGCCAGCAGTCACCGAACAGGGGGCGCGGAGACCCAGTACTTC. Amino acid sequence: CASSHRTGGAETQYF.

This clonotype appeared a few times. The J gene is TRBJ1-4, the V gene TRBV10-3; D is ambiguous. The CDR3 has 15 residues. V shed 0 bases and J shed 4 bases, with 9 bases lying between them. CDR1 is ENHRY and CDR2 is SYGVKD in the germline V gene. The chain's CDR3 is CAISESSQSNEKLFF. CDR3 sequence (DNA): TGTGCCATCAGTGAGTCTTCGCAGAGTAATGAAAAACTGTTTTTT.

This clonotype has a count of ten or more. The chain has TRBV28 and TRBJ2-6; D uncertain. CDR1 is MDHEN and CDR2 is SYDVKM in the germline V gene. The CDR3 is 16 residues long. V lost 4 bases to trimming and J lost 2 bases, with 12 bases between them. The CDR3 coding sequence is TGTGCCAGCAGTTCCCCGACACAGACTGGGGCCAACGTCCTGACTTTC. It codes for CASSSPTQTGANVLTF.

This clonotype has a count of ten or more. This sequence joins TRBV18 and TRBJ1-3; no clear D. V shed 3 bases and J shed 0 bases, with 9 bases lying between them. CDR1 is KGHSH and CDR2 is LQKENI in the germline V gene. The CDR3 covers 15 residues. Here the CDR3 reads CASSPRESSGNTIYF. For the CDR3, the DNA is TGTGCCAGCTCACCCCGCGAGAGCTCTGGAAACACCATATATTTT.